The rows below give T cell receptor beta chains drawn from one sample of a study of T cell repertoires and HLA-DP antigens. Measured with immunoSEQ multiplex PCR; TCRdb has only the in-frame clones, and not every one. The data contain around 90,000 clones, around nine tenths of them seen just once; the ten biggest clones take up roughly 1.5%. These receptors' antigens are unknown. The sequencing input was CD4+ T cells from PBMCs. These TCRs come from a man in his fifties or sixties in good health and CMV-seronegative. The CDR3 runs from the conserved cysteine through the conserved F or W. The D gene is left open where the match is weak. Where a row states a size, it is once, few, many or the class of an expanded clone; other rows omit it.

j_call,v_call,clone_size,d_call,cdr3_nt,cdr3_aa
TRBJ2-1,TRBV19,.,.,TGTGCCAGTAGTAATGGGGGTTTGGGGAATGAGCAGTTCTTC,CASSNGGLGNEQFF
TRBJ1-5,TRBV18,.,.,TGTGCCAGCTCACCAAGTAGTGGCAGCGATCAGCCCCAGCATTTT,CASSPSSGSDQPQHF
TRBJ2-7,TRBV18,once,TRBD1,TGTGCCAGCTCAACACGGACAGGGGCGAGGAACGAGCAGTACTTC,CASSTRTGARNEQYF
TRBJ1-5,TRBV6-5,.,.,TGTGCCAGCAGCCGCACCTCAGGCAGCAATCAGCCCCAGCATTTT,CASSRTSGSNQPQHF
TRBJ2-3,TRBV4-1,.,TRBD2,TGCGCCAGCAGCCAAGGCCAGCGGGGAGCTAGCACAGATACGCAGTATTTT,CASSQGQRGASTDTQYF
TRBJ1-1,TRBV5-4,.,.,TGTGCCAGCACCCCCGAGTTAGCGAACACTGAAGCTTTCTTT,CASTPELANTEAFF
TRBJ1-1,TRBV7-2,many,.,TGTGCCAGCACGAATAGAATGGGAACTGAAGCTTTCTTT,CASTNRMGTEAFF
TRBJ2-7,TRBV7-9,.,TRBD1,TGTGCCAGCAGCCGCCTCGGGGACAGATCCTACGAGCAGTACTTC,CASSRLGDRSYEQYF
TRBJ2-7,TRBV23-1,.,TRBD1,TGCGCCAGCAGTCAATCGGACAGGGGACACGAGCAGTACTTC,CASSQSDRGHEQYF
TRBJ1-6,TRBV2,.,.,TGTGCCAGCAGGGAACCAAATTCACCCCTCCACTTT,CASREPNSPLHF
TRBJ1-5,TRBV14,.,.,TGTGCCAGCAGCCAAGGCGGCGGCAATCAGCCCCAGCATTTT,CASSQGGGNQPQHF
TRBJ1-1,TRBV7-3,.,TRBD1,TGTGCCAGCAGCCCCCAGGGACAGGGGCCTGAAGCTTTCTTT,CASSPQGQGPEAFF
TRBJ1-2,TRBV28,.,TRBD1,TGTGCCAGCATCCAGGGGGATCTTCCCTATGGCTACACCTTC,CASIQGDLPYGYTF
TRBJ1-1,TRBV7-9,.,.,TGTGCCAGCAGCACAGTAGGGGAAGCTTTCTTT,CASSTVGEAFF
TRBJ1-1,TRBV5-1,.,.,TGCGCCAGCAGCTTGGATCGACGGGAAAACACTGAAGCTTTCTTT,CASSLDRRENTEAFF
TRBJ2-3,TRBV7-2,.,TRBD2,TGTGCCAGCAGCCTTCGCGGGGGGGTGGCCCCCGTGGGGGCGCAGTATTTT,CASSLRGGVAPVGAQYF
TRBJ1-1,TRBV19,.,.,TGTGCCAGTAAGCCGGGGAACACTGAAGCTTTCTTT,CASKPGNTEAFF
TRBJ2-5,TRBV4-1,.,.,TGCGCCAGCAGCCAAGATCAGGGGGGAGAGACCCAGTACTTC,CASSQDQGGETQYF
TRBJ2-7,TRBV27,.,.,TGTGCCAGCAGTTTAATTCTCGGGGATTACGAGCAGTACTTC,CASSLILGDYEQYF
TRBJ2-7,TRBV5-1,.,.,TGCGCCAGCAGCTTCGGAGCGCACTCCTACGAGCAGTACTTC,CASSFGAHSYEQYF
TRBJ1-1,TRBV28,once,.,TGTGCCAGCAGTTCGCACCCGGATAAGGACACTGAAGCTTTCTTT,CASSSHPDKDTEAFF
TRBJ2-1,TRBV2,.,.,TGTGCCAGCAGTGCCCGACAGAACAATGAGCAGTTCTTC,CASSARQNNEQFF
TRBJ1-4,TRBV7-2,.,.,TGTGCCAGCAGTTCAGGAACAACTAATGAAAAACTGTTTTTT,CASSSGTTNEKLFF
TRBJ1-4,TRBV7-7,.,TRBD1,TGTGCTAGCAGCCTCGGGACAGCAGATAATGAAAAACTGTTTTTT,CASSLGTADNEKLFF
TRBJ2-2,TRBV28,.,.,TGTGCCAGCAGTGTCTTAGTTCCCGGGGAGCTGTTTTTT,CASSVLVPGELFF
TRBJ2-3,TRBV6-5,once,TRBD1,TGTGCCAGCAGTTACTCAGGGACAGGGGCAGATACGCAGTATTTT,CASSYSGTGADTQYF
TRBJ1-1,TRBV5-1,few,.,TGCGCCAGCAGCCCGGATATGAACACTGAAGCTTTCTTT,CASSPDMNTEAFF
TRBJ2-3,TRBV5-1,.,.,TGCGCCAGCAGCTTGGTTGGCACAGATACGCAGTATTTT,CASSLVGTDTQYF
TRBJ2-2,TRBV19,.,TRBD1,TGTGCCAGTGCAACACAGGGGGGCACCGGGGAGCTGTTTTTT,CASATQGGTGELFF
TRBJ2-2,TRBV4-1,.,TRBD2,TGCGCCAGCAGCCAAGATTGGTCTAGCGGGAACACCGGGGAGCTGTTTTTT,CASSQDWSSGNTGELFF
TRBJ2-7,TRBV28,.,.,TGTGCCAGCAGTTTAGGGTACTACGAGCAGTACTTC,CASSLGYYEQYF
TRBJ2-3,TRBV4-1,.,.,TGCGCCAGCAGTCCAAGCGACGGTTCTAGCACAGATACGCAGTATTTT,CASSPSDGSSTDTQYF
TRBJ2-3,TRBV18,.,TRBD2,TGTGCCAGCTCACCTAGGACTAGCGGGGGGGCACATACGCAGTATTTT,CASSPRTSGGAHTQYF
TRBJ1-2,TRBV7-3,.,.,TGTGCCAGCAGTGAAGAGGGGCCCCATGGCTACACCTTC,CASSEEGPHGYTF
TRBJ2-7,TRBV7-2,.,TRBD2,TGTGCCAGCAGCTTAGGACTAGCGGGAGTCTACGAGCAGTACTTC,CASSLGLAGVYEQYF
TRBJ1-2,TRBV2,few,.,TGTGCCAGCAGTGAACAGGGGCCTAGCTATGGCTACACCTTC,CASSEQGPSYGYTF
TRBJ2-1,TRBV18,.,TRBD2,TGTGCCAGCTCACCACGGAGCGGGAGCGAGGACAATGAGCAGTTCTTC,CASSPRSGSEDNEQFF
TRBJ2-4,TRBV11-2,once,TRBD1,TGTGCCAGCAGCTTAGTTTCCAGGGGGTCTGATAGAAACATTCAGTACTTC,CASSLVSRGSDRNIQYF
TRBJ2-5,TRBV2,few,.,TGTGCCAGCAATAGCCAACTAAGGGAGACCCAGTACTTC,CASNSQLRETQYF
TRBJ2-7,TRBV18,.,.,TGTGCCAGCTCACCAGTCCGGGATCGGTACGAGCAGTACTTC,CASSPVRDRYEQYF
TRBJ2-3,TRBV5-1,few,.,TGCGCCAGCAGCCAACTAGGGGGTCTAGCAGCAGATACGCAGTATTTT,CASSQLGGLAADTQYF
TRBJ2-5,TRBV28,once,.,TGTGCCAGCAGTACGGCGGCCCTTGCCCAAGAGACGACCCAGTACTTC,CASSTAALAQETTQYF
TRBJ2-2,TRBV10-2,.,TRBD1,TGCGCCAGCAGTGAGCCTTCGGGACAGGGATCGGGGGAGCTGTTTTTT,CASSEPSGQGSGELFF
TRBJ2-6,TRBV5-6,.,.,TGTGCCAGCAGCTTAACAGGGACTGGGGCCAACGTCCTGACTTTC,CASSLTGTGANVLTF
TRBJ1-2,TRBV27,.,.,TGTGCCAGCAGTTTGGGGCAGGGCTTGGGCTATGGCTACACCTTC,CASSLGQGLGYGYTF
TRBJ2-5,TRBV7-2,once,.,TGTGCCAGCAGCCCTTCCAGGATTATAGCGGAACAAGAGACCCAGTACTTC,CASSPSRIIAEQETQYF
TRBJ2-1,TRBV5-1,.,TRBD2,TGCGCCAGTGTCGGGACTAGCGGATACAATGAGCAGTTCTTC,CASVGTSGYNEQFF
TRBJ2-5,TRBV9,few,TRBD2,TGTGCCAGCAGCGTAGGTGGCGGGAGGGCCCAAGAGACCCAGTACTTC,CASSVGGGRAQETQYF
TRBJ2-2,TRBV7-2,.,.,TGTGCCAGCAGCTCCGATAACACCGGGGAGCTGTTTTTT,CASSSDNTGELFF
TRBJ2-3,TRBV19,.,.,TGTGCCAGTAGTGTGGACCCGCTAGATACGCAGTATTTT,CASSVDPLDTQYF